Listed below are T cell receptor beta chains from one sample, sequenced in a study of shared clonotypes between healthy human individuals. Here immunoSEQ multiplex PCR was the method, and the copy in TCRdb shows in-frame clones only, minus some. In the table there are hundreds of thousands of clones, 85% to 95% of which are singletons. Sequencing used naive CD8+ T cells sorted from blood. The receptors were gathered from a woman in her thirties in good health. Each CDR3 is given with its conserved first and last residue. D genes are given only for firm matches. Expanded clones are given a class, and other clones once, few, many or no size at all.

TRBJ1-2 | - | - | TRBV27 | CASGTFYGYTF | TGTGCCAGCGGGACTTTCTATGGCTACACCTTC
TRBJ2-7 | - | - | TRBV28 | CASSRSYEQYF | TGTGCCAGCAGTCGCAGTTACGAGCAGTACTTC
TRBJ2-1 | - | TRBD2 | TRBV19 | CATSGTYNEQFF | TGTGCCACTAGCGGGACCTACAATGAGCAGTTCTTC
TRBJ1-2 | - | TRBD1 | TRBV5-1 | CASSLMGQGDYGYTF | TGCGCCAGCAGCTTGATGGGACAGGGGGACTATGGCTACACCTTC
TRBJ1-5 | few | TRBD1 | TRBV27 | CASSLGTGSNQPQHF | TGTGCCAGCAGTTTGGGGACAGGAAGTAATCAGCCCCAGCATTTT
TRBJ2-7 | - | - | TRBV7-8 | CASSLNNYEQYF | TGTGCCAGCAGCTTAAACAACTACGAGCAGTACTTC
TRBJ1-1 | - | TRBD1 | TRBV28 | CASSLGNRGTEAFF | TGTGCCAGCAGTTTGGGGAACAGGGGCACTGAAGCTTTCTTT
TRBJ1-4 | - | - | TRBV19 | CASSTATNEKLFF | TGTGCCAGTAGTACCGCAACTAATGAAAAACTGTTTTTT
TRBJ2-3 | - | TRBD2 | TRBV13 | CASIGTSGSGRRQYF | TGTGCCAGCATCGGGACTAGCGGGAGCGGGAGGAGGCAGTATTTT
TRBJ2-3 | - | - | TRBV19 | CASKDSLYTDTQYF | TGTGCCAGTAAAGACAGCCTCTACACAGATACGCAGTATTTT
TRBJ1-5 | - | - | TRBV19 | CASSIPLDRMNPYSNQPQHF | TGTGCCAGTAGTATCCCTCTCGACAGGATGAACCCGTATAGCAATCAGCCCCAGCATTTT
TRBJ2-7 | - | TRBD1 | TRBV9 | CASSVGRGRDEQYF | TGTGCCAGCAGCGTAGGAAGGGGGCGAGACGAGCAGTACTTC
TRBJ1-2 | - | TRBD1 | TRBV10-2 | CASSQDRDNYGYTF | TGCGCCAGCAGTCAGGACAGGGATAACTATGGCTACACCTTC
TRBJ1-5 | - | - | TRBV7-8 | CASSLARGGGSNQPQHF | TGTGCCAGCAGCTTAGCCCGCGGGGGGGGTAGCAATCAGCCCCAGCATTTT
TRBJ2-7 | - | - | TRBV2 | CASSDTSRNSYEQYF | TGTGCCAGCAGTGACACTAGCCGGAACTCCTACGAGCAGTACTTC
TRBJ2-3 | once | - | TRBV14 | CASSLGTDTQYF | TGTGCCAGCAGTCTGGGCACAGATACGCAGTATTTT
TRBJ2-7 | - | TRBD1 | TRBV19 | CASSIRDSNYEQYF | TGTGCCAGTAGTATCCGGGACAGCAACTACGAGCAGTACTTC
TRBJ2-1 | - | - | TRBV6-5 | CASSYSRDNQGYEQFF | TGTGCCAGCAGTTACTCCCGGGATAACCAGGGCTATGAGCAGTTCTTC
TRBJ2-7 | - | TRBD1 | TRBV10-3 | CAISDGTGVGEQYF | TGTGCCATCAGTGACGGGACAGGGGTGGGCGAGCAGTACTTC
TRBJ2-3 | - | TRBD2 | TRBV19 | CASYDSGEGDTQYF | TGTGCCAGCTACGACAGTGGGGAGGGGGATACGCAGTATTTT
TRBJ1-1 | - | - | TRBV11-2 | CASSLGQNTEAFF | TGTGCCAGCAGCTTAGGACAGAACACTGAAGCTTTCTTT
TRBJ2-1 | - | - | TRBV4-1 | CASSQDLLGDEFF | TGCGCCAGCAGCCAAGATCTTTTGGGGGATGAGTTCTTC
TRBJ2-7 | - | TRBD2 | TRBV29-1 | CSATRGGAVYEQYF | TGCAGCGCCACCCGGGGGGGCGCGGTATACGAGCAGTACTTC
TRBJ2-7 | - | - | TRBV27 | CASTPRGGWGSEQYF | TGTGCCAGCACCCCGAGGGGGGGGTGGGGATCCGAGCAGTACTTC
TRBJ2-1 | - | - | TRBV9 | CASSARGTLYNEQFF | TGTGCCAGCAGCGCTCGGGGGACCCTTTACAATGAGCAGTTCTTC
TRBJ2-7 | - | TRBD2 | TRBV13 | CASSSRLAGAEQYF | TGTGCCAGCAGCTCCAGACTAGCGGGAGCCGAGCAGTACTTC
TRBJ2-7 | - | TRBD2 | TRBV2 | CASSPWTSGLSYEQYF | TGTGCCAGCAGTCCCTGGACTAGCGGTCTCTCCTACGAGCAGTACTTC
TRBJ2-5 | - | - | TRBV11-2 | CASSFFEGGETQYF | TGTGCCAGCAGCTTTTTTGAGGGGGGAGAGACCCAGTACTTC
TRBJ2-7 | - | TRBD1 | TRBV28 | CASSSLPQGVPYEQYF | TGTGCCAGCAGTTCCCTACCCCAGGGGGTGCCCTACGAGCAGTACTTC
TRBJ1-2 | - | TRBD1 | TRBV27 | CASSSGDSYGYTF | TGTGCCAGCAGTTCGGGGGACAGCTATGGCTACACCTTC
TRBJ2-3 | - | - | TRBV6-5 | CASSTTFPGDTQYF | TGTGCCAGCAGCACCACCTTTCCGGGGGATACGCAGTATTTT
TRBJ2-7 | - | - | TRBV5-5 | CASSLDSFYEQYF | TGTGCCAGCAGCTTGGACAGTTTCTACGAGCAGTACTTC
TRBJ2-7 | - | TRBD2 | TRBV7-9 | CASSVGLAGGSGSYEQYF | TGTGCCAGCAGCGTCGGACTAGCGGGAGGGTCGGGTTCCTACGAGCAGTACTTC
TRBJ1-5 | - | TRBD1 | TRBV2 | CASSVRLGQGDQPQHF | TGTGCCAGCAGTGTCAGATTAGGACAGGGGGATCAGCCCCAGCATTTT
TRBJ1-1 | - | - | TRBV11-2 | CASSWSWTEAFF | TGTGCCAGCAGCTGGTCCTGGACTGAAGCTTTCTTT
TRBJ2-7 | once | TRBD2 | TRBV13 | CASSLGMGLASIEQYF | TGTGCCAGCAGCTTAGGTATGGGACTAGCTTCTATCGAGCAGTACTTC
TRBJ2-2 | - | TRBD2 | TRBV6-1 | CASTQRESAGELFF | TGTGCCAGCACTCAGCGGGAGTCGGCCGGGGAGCTGTTTTTT
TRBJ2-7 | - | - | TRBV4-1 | CASSQDDWGGSYEQYF | TGCGCCAGCAGCCAAGACGATTGGGGCGGGTCCTACGAGCAGTACTTC
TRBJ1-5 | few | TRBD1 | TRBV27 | CASSNRGPGQPQHF | TGTGCCAGCAGTAACAGGGGACCGGGTCAGCCCCAGCATTTT
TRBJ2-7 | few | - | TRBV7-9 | CASSNSPLSVSYEQYF | TGTGCCAGCAGCAACTCCCCATTGTCCGTCTCCTACGAGCAGTACTTC
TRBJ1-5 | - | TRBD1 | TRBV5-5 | CASSSAPNRGNQPQHF | TGTGCCAGCAGCTCTGCTCCCAACAGGGGGAATCAGCCCCAGCATTTT
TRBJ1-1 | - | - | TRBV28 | CASSPLFNTEAFF | TGTGCCAGCAGCCCCTTATTTAACACTGAAGCTTTCTTT
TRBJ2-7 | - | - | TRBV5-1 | CASSGGFRTSYEQYF | TGCGCCAGCAGCGGGGGGTTTAGGACTTCCTACGAGCAGTACTTC